This TCR beta chain was profiled in a study of cytomegalovirus exposure and HLA in healthy donors. Trimming cost V 6 bases and J 6 bases; bases outside gene matches: 4. CDR3 length equals 14 residues. The germline gives CDR1 MNHEY, CDR2 SMNVEV (reference sequence). 13 Jbeta primers and 60 Vbeta primers were used for the PCR. Libraries were prepared by immunoSEQ multiplex PCR; TCRdb keeps only in-frame clonotypes and omits some of them. The sample consists of hundreds of thousands of clones, around 89% of them appearing once. Input material: PBMCs. The chain has TRBV27 and TRBJ2-2; 10 bases match TRBD2. The TCR originated in a woman between 18 and 29 years old in good health and CMV-seronegative. CDR3 residues: CASRAGGTAGELFF. DNA of the CDR3: TGTGCCAGCAGAGCGGGAGGGACGGCCGGGGAGCTGTTTTTT.